A selection of T cell receptor beta chains follows, all from one sample in a study of T cell changes during pregnancy in multiple sclerosis. Assay: immunoSEQ multiplex PCR; the TCRdb copy retains only in-frame clones and omits some. The table has about 44,000 clones, about 95% seen once; the top ten hold roughly 0.9%. Sequences were derived from peripheral blood, sampled in the second trimester of pregnancy. The receptors shown here come from a female donor with multiple sclerosis, enrolled in a pregnancy study. Both conserved end residues are part of each CDR3. D genes are given only for firm matches. Part of the rows lack a size; the others show once, few, many or a class for expanded clones.

v_call,d_call,j_call,clone_size,cdr3_length,cdr3_nt,cdr3_aa
TRBV19,TRBD1,TRBJ2-1,NA,15,TGTGCCAGTAGTGAGTACCGGGACAGGGGGGATGAGCAGTTCTTC,CASSEYRDRGDEQFF
TRBV9,TRBD2,TRBJ2-3,NA,20,TGTGCCAGCAGCCTCAGGACTAGCGGGAGGGCGGGACGATTCACAGATACGCAGTATTTT,CASSLRTSGRAGRFTDTQYF
TRBV27,TRBD1,TRBJ2-2,NA,14,TGTGCCAGCAGTTCGACACAGGGGATGGGGGAGCTGTTTTTT,CASSSTQGMGELFF
TRBV7-9,TRBD1,TRBJ1-1,NA,16,TGTGCCAGCAGCTTAAAGATACAGGGGACGAACACTGAAGCTTTCTTT,CASSLKIQGTNTEAFF
TRBV7-7,TRBD1,TRBJ2-2,NA,15,TGTGCCAGCAGCTTAAGGGGGCTGGGGACCGGGGAGCTGTTTTTT,CASSLRGLGTGELFF
TRBV27,TRBD2,TRBJ2-1,NA,15,TGTGCCAGCAGGATAGCGGGAGGGCTCGACAATGAGCAGTTCTTC,CASRIAGGLDNEQFF
TRBV6-5,TRBD1,TRBJ2-2,once,15,TGTGCCAGCAGCCGGGACAGGTGGAACACCGGGGAGCTGTTTTTT,CASSRDRWNTGELFF
TRBV9,TRBD1,TRBJ2-1,NA,16,TGTGCCAGCAGCCCGGGACAGGGGTTCTCCTACAATGAGCAGTTCTTC,CASSPGQGFSYNEQFF
TRBV6-5,TRBD2,TRBJ2-1,NA,14,TGTGCCAGCAGTTACTCTAGCGGGAGCAATGAGCAGTTCTTC,CASSYSSGSNEQFF
TRBV15,TRBD1,TRBJ2-5,NA,14,TGTGCCACCAGCATGGACAGGGCCGCGGAGACCCAGTACTTC,CATSMDRAAETQYF
TRBV9,TRBD2,TRBJ2-3,NA,16,TGTGCCAGCAGCCTCATGGAACTAGCGGGAGTAAATACGCAGTATTTT,CASSLMELAGVNTQYF
TRBV5-6,TRBD1,TRBJ2-7,NA,15,TGTGCCAGCAGCTTGGTGGGACAGGGATCCTACGAGCAGTACTTC,CASSLVGQGSYEQYF
TRBV11-1,TRBD1,TRBJ1-1,NA,15,TGTGCCAGCAGCGGGCGGACAGGGGCGGAGACCGAAGCTTTCTTT,CASSGRTGAETEAFF
TRBV23-1,NA,TRBJ2-3,NA,17,TGCGCCAGCAGTCAATCGAGAGGGGGTGATTACACAGATACGCAGTATTTT,CASSQSRGGDYTDTQYF
TRBV5-1,NA,TRBJ2-5,NA,13,TGCGCCAGCAGTGAGGGGGGGGCTCAGACCCAGTACTTC,CASSEGGAQTQYF
TRBV7-8,NA,TRBJ2-1,NA,15,TGTGCCAGCAGCTTCTCAGCGGGTTTGTACAATGAGCAGTTCTTC,CASSFSAGLYNEQFF
TRBV2,NA,TRBJ1-1,NA,11,TGTGCCAGCAGTGAGGGGGGTGAAGCTTTCTTT,CASSEGGEAFF
TRBV7-9,TRBD2,TRBJ2-1,NA,15,TGTGCCAGCAGCCTTGTCGGGAGGGCCGGACGTGAGCAGTTCTTC,CASSLVGRAGREQFF
TRBV6-4,NA,TRBJ2-7,once,14,TGTGCCAGCAGTCCCACGGGGATACCCTACGAGCAGTACTTC,CASSPTGIPYEQYF
TRBV5-1,TRBD1,TRBJ2-3,NA,15,TGCGCCAGCAGCTTGGCCGACAGGGTCGGAGATACGCAGTATTTT,CASSLADRVGDTQYF
TRBV5-4,NA,TRBJ1-1,NA,14,TGTGCCAGCAGCCCCTCGGGGTGGGGCACTGAAGCTTTCTTT,CASSPSGWGTEAFF
TRBV11-2,NA,TRBJ1-6,once,13,TGTGCCAGCAGCGTCGGCGGGAATTCACCCCTCCACTTT,CASSVGGNSPLHF
TRBV5-1,TRBD2,TRBJ2-2,NA,19,TGCGCCAGCAGCTTGGCGGGCCCTACACTAGCGGGGGCCACCGGGGAGCTGTTTTTT,CASSLAGPTLAGATGELFF
TRBV28,NA,TRBJ2-4,NA,15,TGTGCCAGCAGGGCGGACAGTGGAAAGGGAAACATTCAGTACTTC,CASRADSGKGNIQYF
TRBV2,NA,TRBJ1-5,NA,14,TGTGCCAGCAGCCAACAGGGTACTAATCAGCCCCAGCATTTT,CASSQQGTNQPQHF
TRBV30,TRBD1,TRBJ1-2,NA,15,TGTGCCTGGAGTGTAGAAGGGGGCGTTGGCTATGGCTACACCTTC,CAWSVEGGVGYGYTF
TRBV2,NA,TRBJ2-3,NA,14,TGTGCCAGCAGTGTCCAGGGTTACACAGATACGCAGTATTTT,CASSVQGYTDTQYF
TRBV10-3,NA,TRBJ1-6,NA,17,TGTGCCATCAGTGAGGCGCTGGGGGGAAGCGATAATTCACCCCTCCACTTT,CAISEALGGSDNSPLHF
TRBV12-5,TRBD2,TRBJ2-5,once,14,TGTGCTAGTAATAGCGGGGGGGCCGGTGAGACCCAGTACTTC,CASNSGGAGETQYF
TRBV10-2,TRBD2,TRBJ2-1,NA,14,TGCGCCAGCATGGTCGGCGGGGGCTACAATGAGCAGTTCTTC,CASMVGGGYNEQFF
TRBV5-4,NA,TRBJ1-2,NA,13,TGTGCCAGCAGCCCAACCTGGGCCTATGGCTACACCTTC,CASSPTWAYGYTF
TRBV7-3,NA,TRBJ2-7,NA,12,TGTGCCAGCAGCTTCCGCTCCTACGAGCAGTACTTC,CASSFRSYEQYF
TRBV11-1,TRBD1,TRBJ1-1,NA,15,TGTGCCAGCAGCCGAAGGAGGGACAGGGGGTCTGAAGCTTTCTTT,CASSRRRDRGSEAFF
TRBV23-1,TRBD2,TRBJ2-3,once,16,TGCGCCAGCAGTCGCCGACTAGCGGGGAAGACAGATACGCAGTATTTT,CASSRRLAGKTDTQYF
TRBV7-9,TRBD2,TRBJ2-4,NA,17,TGTGCCAGCAGCTTAGTCCTAGCGGGGGGGCCCGGGGACATTCAGTACTTC,CASSLVLAGGPGDIQYF
TRBV6-5,NA,TRBJ2-7,NA,13,TGTGCCAGCAGTTACTCTCGCTACTACGAGCAGTACTTC,CASSYSRYYEQYF
TRBV19,TRBD2,TRBJ2-5,NA,13,TGTGCCAGTAGTATAGGCGGGGGAGAGACCCAGTACTTC,CASSIGGGETQYF
TRBV5-8,NA,TRBJ2-3,NA,15,TGTGCCAGCAGCTTGGTCCGTACTAGCACAGATACGCAGTATTTT,CASSLVRTSTDTQYF
TRBV19,TRBD1,TRBJ2-2,NA,18,TGTGCCAGTAGTATCTACGGGACAGGGGTGCAGGCCACCGGGGAGCTGTTTTTT,CASSIYGTGVQATGELFF
TRBV9,TRBD2,TRBJ2-1,NA,15,TGTGCCAGCAGCGTAGTAACTAGCGGGCTCAATGAGCAGTTCTTC,CASSVVTSGLNEQFF
TRBV2,NA,TRBJ1-2,NA,13,TGTGCCAGCAGTAACCAGGGGCCGGGGGGCTACACCTTC,CASSNQGPGGYTF
TRBV6-5,NA,TRBJ1-2,NA,14,TGTGCCAGCAGTTACTCGAAGCTTATAAGAGGCTACACCTTC,CASSYSKLIRGYTF
TRBV7-9,NA,TRBJ1-1,NA,15,TGTGCCAGCAGCTTAGGGCAGGTTGGAAACACTGAAGCTTTCTTT,CASSLGQVGNTEAFF
TRBV28,NA,TRBJ2-4,NA,18,TGTGCCAGCAGTTTTGGTTGGCCACAGGGACGTGCCAAAAACATTCAGTACTTC,CASSFGWPQGRAKNIQYF
TRBV28,NA,TRBJ1-5,NA,13,TGTGCCAGCGGGGGCTATAGCAATCAGCCCCAGCATTTT,CASGGYSNQPQHF
TRBV25-1,NA,TRBJ1-4,NA,13,TGTGCCAGCGGGGAGCGGTCGGGTGAAAAACTGTTTTTT,CASGERSGEKLFF
TRBV19,TRBD1,TRBJ2-3,NA,17,TGTGCCAGTAGGCTATACCGGGACAGGGGAGGCACAGATACGCAGTATTTT,CASRLYRDRGGTDTQYF
TRBV28,TRBD1,TRBJ2-1,NA,15,TGTGCCAGCAGTCTCGGACAGGGTCGTCGCAATGAGCAGTTCTTC,CASSLGQGRRNEQFF
TRBV15,NA,TRBJ2-2,NA,15,TGTGCCACCAGCAGAGAACAGGGCAACACCGGGGAGCTGTTTTTT,CATSREQGNTGELFF
TRBV6-1,TRBD1,TRBJ1-1,NA,14,TGTGCCAGCAGGGGACAGGGGGTAAGGGTTGAAGCTTTCTTT,CASRGQGVRVEAFF
TRBV5-1,TRBD1,TRBJ2-7,NA,16,TGCGCCAGCAGCCAGCAAAACCCCGGGACAGGGGAGGAGCAGTACTTC,CASSQQNPGTGEEQYF
TRBV7-8,NA,TRBJ1-5,NA,15,TGTGCCAGCAGCTCACACAGAAAATCTGGTCAGCCCCAGCATTTT,CASSSHRKSGQPQHF
TRBV11-2,TRBD1,TRBJ2-7,NA,18,TGTGCCAGCAGCCACCGAGGACAGGGGGCCTCGAGCTCCTACGAGCAGTACTTC,CASSHRGQGASSSYEQYF